The T cell receptor beta chain under discussion was sequenced for a study of identical twins. Donors uniformly comprised healthy Caucasians. This clonotype was counted only a few times. Its target is unknown. Each CDR3 protein gets one entry after TCRdb re-called the 5' RACE reads with MiXCR. The table records some 630,000 distinct CDR3 sequences, about 7.6% of them present only once. Study outcomes and limitations: Memory repertoires lacked the insertion deficit that abundant cord blood beta clonotypes showed.

The same sample was also used in a study of yellow fever vaccine responses in identical twins.

The source is a woman between 18 and 29 years old in good health. Sequencing was carried out using PBMCs.

CDR3 in amino acids: CASSLADREGEKLFF. The CDR3 coding sequence is TGCGCCAGCAGCCTGGCGGACAGGGAAGGTGAAAAACTGTTTTTT. The rearrangement links TRBV5-1 to TRBJ1-4; 8 bases match TRBD1. CDR1 and CDR2 from the germline V gene are SGHRS and YFSETQ. J was trimmed by 7 bases and V by 4 bases; bases with no gene match: 9. The length of the CDR3 is 15 residues.